This T cell receptor beta chain was retrieved from a study of cytomegalovirus exposure and HLA in healthy donors. PCR primers comprised 60 Vbeta and 13 Jbeta primers. Generated by immunoSEQ multiplex PCR, the TCRdb table keeps only in-frame clones and is missing some. The listing contains 68,000 or so clones. The germline V gene encodes CDR1 SGHTA and CDR2 FQGNSA. The ends were cut back, 1 base at V and 2 bases at J, with 5 bases in the middle. The CDR3 length is 14 residues. The sample taken for sequencing was PBMCs. This TCR was sampled from a female donor in good health and CMV-seropositive. The V gene is TRBV7-2, the J gene TRBJ2-2; D ambiguous. The CDR3 DNA sequence: TGTGCCAGCAGCTTAGGTAGAAACACCGGGGAGCTGTTTTTT. This gives the protein CASSLGRNTGELFF.